What follows are 22 T cell receptor beta chains derived from one specimen sequenced in a study of shared clonotypes between healthy human individuals. Sequenced by immunoSEQ multiplex PCR; TCRdb stores in-frame clones only, minus some. The sample yields about 2 million clones, approximately 95% seen once. The source material was naive CD4+ T cells sorted from blood. Sample subset: CD45RA+ positively selected. These receptors were obtained from a man younger than 30 in good health.

The gene calls are TRBV6-5 and TRBJ1-5; 11 nucleotides line up with TRBD1. This CDR3 region has 16 residues. CDR1 and CDR2 (germline): MNHEY, SVGAGI. V lost 2 bases, J lost 4 bases, and 4 bases stayed unmatched. CDR3 region: CASSYLGTGGNQPQHF. Here the CDR3 DNA reads TGTGCCAGCAGTTACCTAGGGACAGGGGGGAATCAGCCCCAGCATTTT.

The CDR3 region is CASSPQGFGEQYF. As DNA, the CDR3 is TGTGCCAGCTCACCACAGGGATTCGGGGAGCAGTACTTC. The rearrangement links TRBV18 to TRBJ2-7; no clear D gene. Trimming took 1 base from V and 7 from J, leaving 11 bases between them. The CDR3 covers 13 residues. The germline CDR1 and CDR2 sequences are KGHSH and LQKENI.

The chain couples TRBV5-6 to TRBJ2-5; D gene ambiguous. The length of the CDR3 is 13 residues. Trimming left V 1 base short and J 1 base short, with 5 bases between. The germline V gene has CDR1 SGHDT and CDR2 YYEEEE. CDR3 sequence reads: CASSLNSQETQYF. The DNA of the CDR3 is TGTGCCAGCAGCTTGAACAGCCAAGAGACCCAGTACTTC.

The J gene is TRBJ1-6, the V gene TRBV7-8, with 10 positions matching TRBD1. The ends lost 5 bases at V and 6 bases at J; junction bases unmatched: 10. Per germline, CDR1 SGHVS and CDR2 FQNEAQ. CDR3 length: 17 residues. This chain's CDR3 is CASSLQGQGSFNSPLHF. CDR3 DNA: TGTGCCAGCAGCCTCCAGGGACAGGGGTCTTTTAATTCACCCCTCCACTTT.

V usage is TRBV6-5 and J usage is TRBJ2-2; D is perhaps TRBD2 (6 bases). The CDR3 totals 15 residues. The germline gives CDR1 MNHEY, CDR2 SVGAGI. Trimming left V 2 bases short and J 5 bases short, with 12 bases between. The CDR3 is CASSYLGGVTGELFF. Written as DNA, the CDR3 is TGTGCCAGCAGTTACCTAGGCGGGGTTACCGGGGAGCTGTTTTTT.

The chain joins TRBV5-1 to TRBJ2-7, with D perhaps matching TRBD1 (6 bases). The V gene lost 2 bases and the J gene lost 2 bases, with 11 bases spanning the gap. The length of the CDR3 is 14 residues. Germline assignment: CDR1 SGHRS and CDR2 YFSETQ. The DNA for the CDR3 is TGCGCCAGCAGCTTTGACAGGACCACCTACGAGCAGTACTTC. Amino acids: CASSFDRTTYEQYF. Full variable domain (remainder filled in from reference TRBV5-1 and TRBJ2-7): KAGVTQTPRYLIKTRGQQVTLSCSPISGHRSVSWYQQTPGQGLQFLFEYFSETQRNKGNFPGRFSGRQFSNSRSEMNVSTLELGDSALYLCASSFDRTTYEQYFGPGTRLTVT.

The sample holds one count of this clone. The genes are TRBV11-1 and TRBJ2-5, with D unclear. The germline CDR1 and CDR2 sequences are SGHAT and FQDESV (reference sequence). CDR3 size: 13 residues. With 1 base removed from V and 2 bases from J, the gap between germline ends came to 5 bases. The CDR3 reads CASSLEEQETQYF. CDR3 coding DNA: TGTGCCAGCAGCTTAGAGGAACAAGAGACCCAGTACTTC.

The chain carries TRBV10-2 and TRBJ2-7, with no clear D. Trimming shortened V by 0 bases and J by 3 bases, and 9 bases separated the two germline ends. This CDR3 has 14 amino acids. Germline CDR1 reads WSHSY; CDR2 reads SAAADI. The chain's CDR3 is CASSESSQSYEQYF. The CDR3 coding sequence is TGCGCCAGCAGTGAGTCTTCACAGAGCTACGAGCAGTACTTC.

The V and J genes are TRBV4-2 and TRBJ2-2; 12 bases fit TRBD2. With V trimmed by 4 bases and J by 5 bases, 2 bases remained unmatched. Germline CDR1 and CDR2: LGHNA and YNFKEQ. CDR3 length: 15 residues. The CDR3 spells CASSRLAGGTGELFF. DNA of the CDR3: TGTGCCAGCAGCCGCCTAGCGGGGGGGACCGGGGAGCTGTTTTTT.

The chain carries TRBV28 and TRBJ1-5, with D unclear. Deletions cut 3 bases from V and 0 bases from J, with 9 bases between. The germline CDR1 and CDR2 sequences are MDHEN and SYDVKM. This CDR3 contains 15 residues. For the CDR3, the DNA is TGTGCCAGCAGTTTTACCCAGGTTAGCAATCAGCCCCAGCATTTT. Its translation is CASSFTQVSNQPQHF.

Remarks on this clone: One end of the junction does not line up with germline, which may come from a read error. The sample has other DNA sequences that encode this CDR3 too. Here the CDR3 reads CASSLGQGHTEAFF. The CDR3 DNA sequence: TGCGCCAGCAGTTTGGGACAGGGGCACACTGAAGCTTTCTTT. The chain combines TRBV5-1 with TRBJ1-1, with 10 bases identical to TRBD1. Germline V gene lookup returns CDR1 SGHRS and CDR2 YFSETQ. The CDR3 has 14 residues.

Concerning this clone: Additional DNA sequences in this sample encode the identical CDR3. This chain joins TRBV5-1 and TRBJ2-3; a possible D gene is TRBD2 (6 bases). Trimming shortened V by 1 base and J by 0 bases, and 6 bases separated the two germline ends. The CDR3 runs to 14 residues. Per the germline V gene, CDR1 is SGHRS and CDR2 is YFSETQ. DNA for the CDR3: TGCGCCAGCAGCTTGCGGGGGAGCACAGATACGCAGTATTTT. This encodes CASSLRGSTDTQYF.

This sequence joins TRBV7-9 and TRBJ2-5; the D gene could be TRBD1 or TRBD2 (5 bases each). CDR3 size: 13 residues. Germline CDR1 is SEHNR and CDR2 is FQNEAQ (reference sequence). V lost 6 bases and J 3 bases, leaving 11 bases between the germline ends. CDR3 coding DNA: TGTGCCAGCAGTGACAGAGGGAAAGAGACCCAGTACTTC. This codes for CASSDRGKETQYF.

With respect to this clone: Because the CDR3's place on the DNA is in doubt, the DNA is left out and the CDR3 is given as listed by TCRdb. V gene TRBV12-1 combines with J gene TRBJ1-5. TRBV12-1 is given as a pseudogene. The CDR3 numbers 16 amino acids, ends counted. The chain's CDR3 is CASSFGAGARHQPQHF.

This rearrangement joins TRBV2 to TRBJ1-3; D gene ambiguous. Per germline, CDR1 SNHLY and CDR2 FYNNEI. V was clipped by 3 bases and J by 0 bases, with 9 bases between them. This CDR3 comprises 15 residues. CDR3 amino acids: CASSEGRFSGNTIYF. The CDR3 nucleotides read TGTGCCAGCAGTGAGGGCAGATTCTCTGGAAACACCATATATTTT.

The chain carries TRBV6-6 and TRBJ1-5; D unresolved. V lost 8 bases to trimming and J lost 0 bases, with 8 bases between them. This CDR3 is 13 amino acids long. CDR1 MNHNY and CDR2 SVGAGI come from the germline V gene (reference sequence). Here the CDR3 reads CASVGNSNQPQHF. DNA for the CDR3: TGTGCCAGCGTGGGGAATAGCAATCAGCCCCAGCATTTT.

Written as DNA, the CDR3 is TGTGCCAGCAGCTCGATGACAGGGGGCAAGCAGTACTTC. Translating it yields CASSSMTGGKQYF. V and J are TRBV7-6 and TRBJ2-7; 10 bases agree with TRBD1. Unmatched junction bases numbered 5, after V lost 4 bases and J lost 8 bases. Germline V gives CDR1 SGHVS, CDR2 FNYEAQ. The CDR3 runs to 13 residues.

The chain employs TRBV7-6 and TRBJ2-3, with 7 bases matching TRBD1. The CDR3 length is 15 residues. Losses at the gene ends were 1 base for V and 2 bases for J; bases not matched to a gene: 3. Per the germline V gene, CDR1 is SGHVS and CDR2 is FNYEAQ. This chain's CDR3 is CASSLETGLTDTQYF. DNA of the CDR3: TGTGCCAGCAGCTTAGAGACAGGGCTCACAGATACGCAGTATTTT.

The V call is TRBV5-1, the J call TRBJ1-1; D is possibly TRBD1 (6 bases). CDR3 length equals 15 residues. V was trimmed by 3 bases and J by 4 bases, leaving 16 bases between them. Germline loops: CDR1 SGHRS, CDR2 YFSETQ. The CDR3, as DNA: TGCGCCAGCAGCTACTTAACAGGGCAAGGCACTGAAGCTTTCTTT. As protein: CASSYLTGQGTEAFF.

The chain has TRBV4-1 and TRBJ2-3; 11 bases fit TRBD2. With V trimmed by 1 base and J by 0 bases, 6 bases remained unmatched. Germline V CDR1 and CDR2: MGHRA, YSYEKL. This CDR3 comprises 18 residues. Written as DNA, the CDR3 is TGCGCCAGCAGCCAAGGGACTAGCGGGCCACTCAGCACAGATACGCAGTATTTT. Translation gives CASSQGTSGPLSTDTQYF.

This clone has only one observation. The same CDR3 is also encoded by other DNA sequences in this sample. V gene TRBV9 combines with J gene TRBJ2-1, with D unresolved. V was pared by 0 bases and J by 2 bases, with 12 bases between. The CDR3 has 16 residues. CDR1 and CDR2 (germline): SGDLS, YYNGEE. The CDR3 here is CASSVGPRGAYNEQFF. In nucleotides, the CDR3 is TGTGCCAGCAGCGTAGGCCCTCGCGGCGCCTACAATGAGCAGTTCTTC. Full variable domain (outside the CDR3, taken from reference TRBV9 and TRBJ2-1): DSGVTQTPKHLITATGQRVTLRCSPRSGDLSVYWYQQSLDQGLQFLIQYYNGEERAKGNILERFSAQQFPDLHSELNLSSLELGDSALYFCASSVGPRGAYNEQFFGPGTRLTVL.

The rearrangement joins TRBV2 to TRBJ2-7; TRBD2 matches 8 bases. Germline values: CDR1 SNHLY, CDR2 FYNNEI. V shed 8 bases and J 1 base; nucleotides not matched to a gene: 7. This CDR3 is built from 14 residues. The CDR3 sequence is CASQRGGVSYEQYF. The CDR3 DNA reads TGTGCCAGCCAACGGGGGGGCGTATCCTACGAGCAGTACTTC.